These 8 T cell receptor beta chains were all obtained from the same sample, sequenced in a study of Ad26.COV2.S vaccination and SARS-CoV-2 variants. The treatment was: some 19 received Ad26.COV2.S at low or high dose, single or two shots; about five received placebo; per-sample allocation not given. Sampling took place 63 days after the first vaccine or placebo injection. This table comes from immunoSEQ multiplex PCR, and its TCRdb copy is limited to in-frame clones, with some not included. Seen here are fewer than 800,000 clones, more than 70% observed once, and the top ten hold over 1.3%. The sequenced sample was peripheral blood, obtained in a trial of Ad26.COV2.S vaccine versus placebo. The receptors stem from a person between 18 and 65 years old who received the Ad26.COV2.S COVID-19 vaccine or a placebo.

The CDR3 DNA is TGTGCCAGCAGTGACAGTCCCCCGGGGACTGAAGCTTTCTTT. It translates to CASSDSPPGTEAFF. This rearrangement joins TRBV2 to TRBJ1-1; D gene ambiguous. The ends were cut back, 3 bases at V and 5 bases at J, with 13 bases in the middle. CDR3 length equals 14 residues. Germline CDR1 and CDR2: SNHLY and FYNNEI.

V gene TRBV5-1 combines with J gene TRBJ2-7; 10 bases fit TRBD1. The germline CDR1 and CDR2 sequences are SGHRS and YFSETQ. This CDR3 has 13 amino acids. V lost 4 bases, J lost 5 bases, and 3 bases stayed unmatched. The CDR3 reads CASSEGQGNEQYF. Here the CDR3 DNA reads TGCGCCAGCAGCGAGGGACAGGGGAACGAGCAGTACTTC.

The chain employs TRBV5-4 and TRBJ1-6; possible D gene TRBD1, 6 bases. This CDR3 contains 13 residues. Trimming shortened V by 7 bases and J by 6 bases, and 11 bases separated the two germline ends. Per the germline V gene, CDR1 is SGHNT and CDR2 is YYREEE (reference sequence). CDR3 bases: TGTGCCAGCCAGACAGGCGTTAATTCACCCCTCCACTTT. Protein: CASQTGVNSPLHF.

The gene calls are TRBV5-1 and TRBJ2-7; no reliable D call. The ends were cut back, 4 bases at V and 4 bases at J, with 6 bases in the middle. The CDR3 extends over 11 amino acids. The germline V gene encodes CDR1 SGHRS and CDR2 YFSETQ. The CDR3 reads CASSNNYEQYF. Here the CDR3 DNA reads TGCGCCAGCAGCAATAATTACGAGCAGTACTTC.

The gene calls are TRBV5-5 and TRBJ2-7, with 8 nucleotides matching TRBD1. Germline V CDR1 and CDR2: SGHKS, YYEKEE (reference sequence). This CDR3 is 14 amino acids long. J lost 3 bases, V lost 4 bases, and 6 bases had no gene match. CDR3 coding DNA: TGTGCCAGCAGCCTAATGACAGGGGACTACGAGCAGTACTTC. Its protein product is CASSLMTGDYEQYF. Full variable domain (remainder filled in from reference TRBV5-5 and TRBJ2-7): DAGVTQSPTHLIKTRGQQVTLRCSPISGHKSVSWYQQVLGQGPQFIFQYYEKEERGRGNFPDRFSARQFPNYSSELNVNALLLGDSALYLCASSLMTGDYEQYFGPGTRLTVT.

The gene calls are TRBV12-3 or TRBV12-4 and TRBJ1-6; D gene unclear. The V and J ends lost 2 bases and 7 bases respectively, with 3 bases between them. The CDR3 totals 12 residues. Here the CDR3 DNA reads TGTGCCAGCAGTTTATCAAATTCACCCCTCCACTTT. This translates into CASSLSNSPLHF.

The gene calls are TRBV4-2 and TRBJ2-5; 7 nucleotides agree with TRBD1. The germline CDR1 and CDR2 sequences are LGHNA and YNFKEQ. V lost 4 bases, J lost 2 bases, and 4 bases stayed unmatched. CDR3 length equals 14 residues. The CDR3 sequence is CASSPGTAQETQYF. Written as DNA, the CDR3 is TGTGCCAGCAGCCCCGGGACAGCACAAGAGACCCAGTACTTC.

Details on this clone: The same CDR3 can be traced to other DNA sequences in this sample. This rearrangement joins TRBV19 to TRBJ1-5; 7 bases line up with TRBD1. Germline loops: CDR1 LNHDA, CDR2 SQIVND (reference sequence). This CDR3 comprises 14 residues. J lost 3 bases, V lost 5 bases, and 4 bases had no gene match. DNA of the CDR3: TGTGCCAGTAGTCCAACAGGGGTCAATCAGCCCCAGCATTTT. Amino acids: CASSPTGVNQPQHF.